Described below is a single TCR beta chain sequence and its context. The data are from a study of sequential checkpoint blockade in melanoma. Study overall: Maintenance nivolumab came after either treatment sequence.

Specified treatment: randomized to nivolumab then ipilimumab (arm A) or the reverse (arm B). No patient had prior DNA-damaging chemotherapy. Live CD3+CD8+ CD19− CD56− cells were sorted from PBMCs. Here immunoSEQ multiplex PCR was the method, and the copy in TCRdb shows in-frame clones only, minus some. The sample records some 40,000 clones, approximately 91% being singletons. The receptor comes from a human donor with melanoma. Sequenced here: CD8+ T cells sorted from blood (inferred from file names), sampled from a patient given nivolumab and ipilimumab in sequence.

CDR3 amino acids: CASMGGLYNEQFF. The CDR3 coding sequence is TGTGCCAGTATGGGGGGACTATACAATGAGCAGTTCTTC. This chain links TRBV19 with TRBJ2-1; 7 bases fit TRBD2. This CDR3 spans 13 amino acids. The trim removed 7 bases at V and 4 bases at J, leaving 4 bases unmatched. Germline CDR1 LNHDA, CDR2 SQIVND (reference sequence).